One sample yielded the 32 T cell receptor beta chains listed below, sequenced in a study of cytomegalovirus exposure and HLA in healthy donors. Primers for the PCR totalled 60 Vbeta and 13 Jbeta. Data came from immunoSEQ multiplex PCR; TCRdb stores just in-frame clones and leaves some out. The sample lists fewer than 140,000 clones; 65% to 80% were seen once. The sample was PBMCs. These receptors were collected from a male donor in good health and CMV-seropositive.

This clone was seen just once. A junction end diverges from the germline sequence, so it may reflect a read error. The chain links TRBV30 to TRBJ1-5; possible D gene TRBD1, 5 bases. The CDR3 has 16 amino acids. Germline V lookup: CDR1 GTSNPN, CDR2 SVGIG (reference sequence). Here the CDR3 DNA reads TGTGCCTGGAACCCGGGACTTCATCTCAGCAATCAGCCCCAGAATTTT. Encoded protein: CAWNPGLHLSNQPQNF.

The CDR3 region is CARLLRHGGADTQYF. As DNA, the CDR3 is TGTGCCAGACTATTACGCCACGGCGGGGCAGATACGCAGTATTTT. The V gene is TRBV30, the J gene TRBJ2-3, with D possibly matching TRBD2 (6 bases). The V end was cut by 8 bases, the J end by 4 bases, with 22 bases between. From germline, CDR1 is GTSNPN and CDR2 SVGIG (reference sequence). CDR3 length: 15 amino acids.

The chain couples TRBV5-6 to TRBJ2-1; 10 nucleotides match TRBD2. Germline V lookup: CDR1 SGHDT, CDR2 YYEEEE. This CDR3 contains 16 residues. After removal of 3 bases from V and 1 base from J, the junction contained 4 bases not matched to a gene. CDR3 in DNA: TGTGCCAGCAGCTCTAGCGGGAGTAGGTCCTACAATGAGCAGTTCTTC. Translation: CASSSSGSRSYNEQFF.

V usage is TRBV5-1 and J usage is TRBJ2-2, with a possible D match to TRBD2 (6 bases). V lost 5 bases, J lost 4 bases, and 12 bases lay in between. The CDR3 has 14 residues. Per germline, CDR1 SGHRS and CDR2 YFSETQ. In nucleotides, the CDR3 is TGCGCCAGCAGGGGGGGTGCGGCCACCGGGGAGCTGTTTTTT. Encoded protein: CASRGGAATGELFF.

The rearrangement joins TRBV9 to TRBJ2-7; 8 positions agree with TRBD2. Trimming removed 0 bases from V and 6 bases from J; junction bases left unmatched: 8. This CDR3 region has 15 residues. CDR1 and CDR2 (germline): SGDLS, YYNGEE. Here the CDR3 reads CASSVESAGVLEQYF. The CDR3 bases are TGTGCCAGCAGCGTAGAATCAGCGGGGGTGCTCGAGCAGTACTTC.

Turning to this clone: Other nucleotide sequences from this sample produce the same CDR3. CDR3 in DNA: TGTGCCAGCAGTTTCGGGAGCAACTATGGCTACACCTTC. Its protein product is CASSFGSNYGYTF. The V call is TRBV28, the J call TRBJ1-2; D not resolved. Germline CDR1 MDHEN, CDR2 SYDVKM. The CDR3 is 13 amino acids. V lost 3 bases, J lost 2 bases, and 7 bases lay in between.

The chain links TRBV5-6 to TRBJ1-6; D unclear. The CDR3 length is 15 residues. V was pared by 2 bases and J by 8 bases, with 14 bases between. Germline CDR1 SGHDT, CDR2 YYEEEE. The CDR3 coding sequence is TGTGCCAGCAGCTTAGGCGGGCGGCGGGATTCACCCCTCCACTTT. This codes for CASSLGGRRDSPLHF.

The chain employs TRBV19 and TRBJ1-5, with D uncertain. The CDR3 length is 12 residues. Germline-derived CDR1 and CDR2 are LNHDA and SQIVND (reference sequence). Trimming took 1 base from V and 6 from J, leaving 4 bases between them. The CDR3 DNA reads TGTGCCAGTAGTATAGCGGGTCAGCCCCAGCATTTT. Translating it yields CASSIAGQPQHF.

CDR3 sequence (DNA): TGTGCCAGCAGTGACCGGGACAGGGGGAGCAATCAGCCCCAGCATTTT. Translation: CASSDRDRGSNQPQHF. This sequence joins TRBV6-1 and TRBJ1-5; 11 bases fit TRBD1. V shed 3 bases and J 1 base; nucleotides not matched to a gene: 2. This CDR3 has 16 amino acids. CDR1 MNHNS and CDR2 SASEGT come from the germline V gene.

This clone was seen only a few times. The V and J genes are TRBV30 and TRBJ1-4; D ambiguous. Germline lookup yields CDR1 GTSNPN and CDR2 SVGIG (reference sequence). The length of the CDR3 is 14 residues. V gave up 4 bases and J gave up 2 bases, with 11 bases separating them. CDR3 DNA sequence: TGTGCCTGGAACCCGCTGACTACTAATGAAAAACTGTTTTTT. Residues: CAWNPLTTNEKLFF.

The CDR3 sequence is CASSIGQNTGELFF. CDR3 DNA: TGCGCCAGCAGTATTGGACAGAACACCGGGGAGCTGTTTTTT. This chain joins TRBV4-1 and TRBJ2-2; tentatively, D is TRBD1 (5 bases). Germline values: CDR1 MGHRA, CDR2 YSYEKL. Trimming removed 6 bases at V and 1 base at J, with 9 bases between. There are 14 residues in the CDR3.

The J gene is TRBJ2-6, the V gene TRBV18; D is possibly TRBD2 (6 bases). Deletions cut 5 bases from V and 2 bases from J, with 13 bases between. The CDR3 is 16 residues long. Germline-derived CDR1 and CDR2 are KGHSH and LQKENI. This CDR3 is CASSRAREAGANVLTF. The CDR3 DNA reads TGTGCCAGCTCAAGGGCGAGGGAGGCTGGGGCCAACGTCCTGACTTTC.

This clone was observed a few times. The chain uses TRBV27 and TRBJ2-5; TRBD2 matches 8 bases. The J call could be wrong; TRBJ2-7 is a better fit for the DNA end. Germline CDR1 and CDR2: MNHEY and SMNVEV (reference sequence). The CDR3 totals 13 residues. CDR3 bases: TGTGCCAGCAGTTATAGCGGGGTCTACGAGCAGTACTTC. Protein: CASSYSGVYEQYF.

This rearrangement joins TRBV5-1 to TRBJ2-3, with D possibly TRBD1 on 8 matching bases. CDR1 is SGHRS and CDR2 is YFSETQ in the germline V gene. Trimming took off 5 bases at V and 6 bases at J, with 16 bases between the two ends. CDR3 length: 14 amino acids. The CDR3 region is CASRKQGGADTQYF. CDR3 nucleotide sequence: TGCGCCAGCAGGAAACAGGGGGGGGCGGATACGCAGTATTTT.

The gene calls are TRBV4-2 and TRBJ2-1; 7 positions agree with TRBD2. The V gene's germline CDR1 is LGHNA and CDR2 YNFKEQ. This CDR3 spans 15 amino acids. V shed 0 bases, J shed 8 bases, and the junction held 7 bases outside the gene matches. The CDR3 nucleotides read TGTGCCAGCAGCCAAGATTCCGGACTAGGGGATGAGCAGTTCTTC. Its translation is CASSQDSGLGDEQFF.

Written as DNA, the CDR3 is TGTGCCAGCAGTGAGAGGCGGAGCTCCTATAATTCACCCCTCCACTTT. Amino acids: CASSERRSSYNSPLHF. This chain joins TRBV2 and TRBJ1-6, with D unresolved. Per the germline V gene, CDR1 is SNHLY and CDR2 is FYNNEI. The CDR3 is made up of 16 amino acids. V was shortened by 3 bases and J by 0 bases, with 9 bases between the two germline ends.

This chain uses TRBV5-5 with TRBJ2-7; TRBD1 agrees at 9 bases. V lost 4 bases, J lost 4 bases, and 6 bases stayed unmatched. The CDR3 covers 14 residues. The germline V gene has CDR1 SGHKS and CDR2 YYEKEE (reference sequence). The CDR3 reads CASSVGQGGYEQYF. In DNA, the CDR3 is TGTGCCAGCAGCGTGGGACAGGGAGGATACGAGCAGTACTTC.

J is TRBJ2-1 and V is TRBV5-1; 8 bases match TRBD2. Trimming at V came to 2 bases and at J to 6 bases, leaving 4 bases not matched to a gene. The CDR3 consists of 14 residues. CDR1 is SGHRS, CDR2 YFSETQ, per germline. The CDR3 is CASSFVAGINEQFF. CDR3 coding DNA: TGCGCCAGCAGCTTTGTAGCGGGAATCAATGAGCAGTTCTTC. Complete variable domain (other parts from reference TRBV5-1 and TRBJ2-1): KAGVTQTPRYLIKTRGQQVTLSCSPISGHRSVSWYQQTPGQGLQFLFEYFSETQRNKGNFPGRFSGRQFSNSRSEMNVSTLELGDSALYLCASSFVAGINEQFFGPGTRLTVL.

This clone has a handful of counts. The rearrangement joins TRBV10-3 to TRBJ2-3; 14 bases fit TRBD2. The CDR3 is 21 amino acids. Germline CDR1 is ENHRY and CDR2 is SYGVKD. J lost 0 bases, V lost 3 bases, and 14 bases had no gene match. Written as DNA, the CDR3 is TGTGCCATCAGTGACCCCATCCTTGGGACTAGCGGGAGCTACAGCACAGATACGCAGTATTTT. Translating gives CAISDPILGTSGSYSTDTQYF.

The chain combines TRBV5-8 with TRBJ1-1; possible D gene TRBD1, 6 bases. From germline, CDR1 is SGHTS and CDR2 YDEGEE. V lost 3 bases, J lost 2 bases, and 14 bases lay in between. CDR3 length: 15 residues. This CDR3 is CASSSRGAGNTEAFF. Written as DNA, the CDR3 is TGTGCCAGCAGCTCACGGGGGGCAGGAAACACTGAAGCTTTCTTT.

The genes are TRBV27 and TRBJ1-1; D may be TRBD1 (6 bases). CDR1 MNHEY and CDR2 SMNVEV come from the germline V gene (reference sequence). The CDR3 has 13 residues. V was pared by 5 bases and J by 6 bases, with 13 bases between. The CDR3 DNA sequence: TGTGCCAGCAGTACCCGACAGGTCCCTGAAGCTTTCTTT. Amino acids: CASSTRQVPEAFF.

This clone has just one count. CDR3 loop: CASSLTRDQETQYF. The CDR3, as DNA: TGTGCCAGCAGCTTAACGAGGGACCAAGAGACCCAGTACTTC. This chain links TRBV7-2 with TRBJ2-5; possibly TRBD2 for D (5 bases). Germline loops: CDR1 SGHTA, CDR2 FQGNSA. CDR3 length equals 14 residues. V was pared by 2 bases and J by 0 bases, with 7 bases between.

The V call is TRBV7-6, the J call TRBJ2-7; D not resolved. Trimming shortened V by 4 bases and J by 0 bases, and 10 bases separated the two germline ends. The CDR3 contains 14 residues. Germline V lookup: CDR1 SGHVS, CDR2 FNYEAQ. In DNA, the CDR3 is TGTGCCAGCAGCTCCGACACGAGCTCCTACGAGCAGTACTTC. Translating it yields CASSSDTSSYEQYF.

J is TRBJ1-1 and V is TRBV7-2; TRBD1 might be the D (5 bases). V was shortened by 6 bases and J by 6 bases, with 17 bases between the two germline ends. In germline, CDR1 is SGHTA, CDR2 FQGNSA. This CDR3 contains 14 residues. CDR3 nucleotides: TGTGCCAGCAGTTCCTTTAGGGGCAGCGCTGAAGCTTTCTTT. Residues: CASSSFRGSAEAFF. Supplemented by reference TRBV7-2 and TRBJ1-1, the full variable domain reads GAGVSQSPSNKVTEKGKDVELRCDPISGHTALYWYRQSLGQGLEFLIYFQGNSAPDKSGLPSDRFSAERTGGSVSTLTIQRTQQEDSAVYLCASSSFRGSAEAFFGQGTRLTVV.

This chain connects TRBV4-1 to TRBJ2-1, with TRBD1 matching over 7 bases. The germline V gene encodes CDR1 MGHRA and CDR2 YSYEKL. The CDR3 sequence is 15 residues long. The junction had 6 bases not matched to a gene; V was cut back by 5 bases and J by 2 bases. The CDR3 sequence is CASSSPQGAYNEQFF. The DNA of the CDR3 is TGCGCCAGCAGCAGTCCCCAGGGGGCCTACAATGAGCAGTTCTTC.

The chain links TRBV19 to TRBJ2-3; D is uncertain. Trimming took off 6 bases at V and 0 bases at J, with 13 bases between the two ends. This CDR3 contains 15 residues. Germline CDR1 and CDR2: LNHDA and SQIVND (reference sequence). The CDR3 is CASSLGFTSTDTQYF. CDR3 nucleotides: TGTGCCAGTAGCCTCGGTTTTACTAGCACAGATACGCAGTATTTT.

This rearrangement joins TRBV6-1 to TRBJ1-1; no reliable D call. V was trimmed by 8 bases and J by 4 bases, leaving 17 bases between them. CDR1 is MNHNS and CDR2 is SASEGT in the germline V gene. The CDR3 has 14 residues. As DNA, the CDR3 is TGTGCCAGCCTTACTCAGGAATATGGCACTGAAGCTTTCTTT. Its protein product is CASLTQEYGTEAFF.

This clone has a handful of counts. V gene TRBV6-5 combines with J gene TRBJ1-1; the D gene is possibly TRBD1 (6 bases). Germline assignment: CDR1 MNHEY and CDR2 SVGAGI. The V end lost 4 bases, the J end lost 4 bases, and 13 bases lay between the germline ends. CDR3 size: 14 residues. This CDR3 reads CASSLGGARTEAFF. The CDR3 DNA reads TGTGCCAGCAGTTTGGGGGGGGCTCGCACTGAAGCTTTCTTT.

This chain uses TRBV10-3 with TRBJ1-2; 7 bases line up with TRBD1. Trimming removed 11 bases from V and 2 bases from J; junction bases left unmatched: 17. The germline gives CDR1 ENHRY, CDR2 SYGVKD. This CDR3 is 16 amino acids long. Here the CDR3 reads CAPIKRLTGLNYGYTF. CDR3 DNA sequence: TGTGCCCCTATCAAAAGGCTGACAGGGCTAAACTATGGCTACACCTTC.

This clone has more than one count but fewer than ten. This rearrangement joins TRBV20-1 to TRBJ2-7; possibly TRBD2 for D (6 bases). V was trimmed by 0 bases and J by 7 bases, leaving 7 bases between them. CDR1 and CDR2 from the germline V gene are DFQATT and SNEGSKA (reference sequence). The CDR3 has 11 residues. The CDR3 spells CSARDAGEQYF. The DNA for the CDR3 is TGCAGTGCTAGAGATGCGGGGGAGCAGTACTTC.

The rearrangement joins TRBV7-3 to TRBJ2-7; 14 bases are shared with TRBD2. Germline V gene lookup returns CDR1 SGHTA and CDR2 FQGTGA. This CDR3 comprises 17 residues. The V gene end was trimmed by 2 bases and the J gene end by 7 bases; junction bases not matched to a gene: 10. The CDR3 DNA reads TGTGCCAGCAGCTTAGACCCTGTGACTAGCGGGAGGGGTGAGCAGTACTTC. It is translated as CASSLDPVTSGRGEQYF.

The V and J genes are TRBV4-3 and TRBJ2-7; the match to TRBD1 covers 8 bases. The J segment lost 5 bases and the V segment lost 1 base, leaving 10 bases of the junction unmatched. The CDR3 loop spans 16 amino acids. Germline CDR1 and CDR2: LGHNA and YSLEER. CDR3 amino acids: CASSQGTGIDSDEQYF. The CDR3 nucleotides read TGCGCCAGCAGCCAAGGGACAGGGATAGATAGCGACGAGCAGTACTTC.